This T cell receptor beta chain was obtained from a study of technical replicates of blood from a few donors. Sequencing was performed with immunoSEQ multiplex PCR; in TCRdb, only in-frame clones are kept and a portion is missing. The data hold approximately 64,000 clones, with about 86% observed a single time. V was trimmed by 7 bases and J by 8 bases, leaving 11 bases between them. Germline V gives CDR1 SQVTM, CDR2 ANQGSEA. The CDR3 extends over 11 amino acids. The genes are TRBV29-1 and TRBJ2-2; D not resolved. The receptor's source is a human donor in good health. Some clones in this sample may be carry-over from other donors' samples. Material: PBMCs. CDR3 sequence reads: CSDHVRGELFF. The CDR3 coding sequence is TGCAGCGACCACGTCAGGGGGGAGCTGTTTTTT.